This TCR beta chain was documented in a study of shared clonotypes between healthy human individuals (dated by TCRdb to the early 2020s). In the study overall: The cohort included a few men and a couple of women between 18 and 49 years of age. For each donor, three plates each were used for CD4 naive and CD4 memory, two plates were used for CD8 naive, and one plate was used for CD8 memory. To estimate repertoire size and how much clonotype sharing occurs between individuals, the study deeply sequenced the blood TCR repertoires of about five healthy adults. Libraries were prepared and TCR repertoires were sequenced by different laboratories using diverse techniques, in order to increase sequencing depth and limit assay-specific biases. Per donor, leukapheresis produced somewhere between about 0.85 and 9.5 billion PBMCs. General findings and caveats noted by the study authors: Pairwise subsampling indicated that sequencing depth was expected to affect the degree of clonotype sharing among donors. Higher generation probabilities were observed for clonotypes shared by all four sorted-subset donors than for non-shared clonotypes. Naive subsets generally had larger estimated clonotype richness than memory subsets did. About 5% of naive CD4, 3.5% of naive CD8, approximately 2.2% of memory CD4, and over 0.35% of memory CD8 clonotypes were shared across several donors. Only blood was sampled, and tissue TCR repertoires likely differ from those in blood. Incomplete sequencing was indicated by rarefaction of sorted-subset datasets, despite the large sequencing depth. Because the study included only a small number of donors, the genetic and exposure-history diversity represented was limited.

Deletion took 3 bases off V and 2 bases off J, with a span of 10 bases between the germline ends. Based on the germline V gene, the CDR1 and CDR2 sequences are SGHRS and YFSETQ. The CDR3 spans 14 residues, from the cysteine through the phenylalanine. The entry retains the CDR3 DNA only, 42 bases that are in frame from base 1. TCR CDR3 regions were amplified from genomic DNA by multiplex PCR using the deep immunoSEQ assay. Extracted genomic DNA from each cell subset was spread evenly across all wells of several immunoSEQ 96-well plates, with each plate serving as a replicate. Each replicate PCR for sorted subsets received 150 to 250 ng genomic DNA, equal to roughly 29,000 T cell genomes. Purified libraries were quantified with a Qubit 3.0 fluorometer, sized on a Bioanalyzer 2100, and re-quantified with the KAPA Library Quantification kit. Every immunoSEQ 96-well plate was sequenced on a separate single-read 150-cycle Illumina NextSeq 550 flow cell. As for the original processing: Because the immunoSEQ output included only junctional sequences and no quality scores, the filtering could not be the same as the filtering used for full-length reads. Sequences were annotated with PyIR, a Python wrapper for IgBLAST v1.9, and V/J genes and CDR3 were assigned using IMGT germline references. Reads were filtered out if the reads had weak V/J assignments (E-value above 1e-6), no CDR3, stop codons, out-of-frame junctions, or ambiguous translated residues. V3J clonotypes were defined as sequences sharing an identical inferred V gene, J gene, and CDR3 amino acid sequence. Percentage overlap between repertoires was computed as shared unique clonotypes divided by the size of the smaller repertoire. Three approaches were used to assess repertoire richness: RTK rarefaction, the Chao1 estimator, and Recon v2.1 estimates of unobserved clonotypes. OLGA was used to compute generation probabilities for all TCRbeta clonotypes that the gDNA method yielded from a few donors. The immuneACCESS repertoire file appears here via TCRdb, limited to in-frame rearrangements. These files lack a portion of the clones; in checked studies, under half of the deficit traces to unresolved V genes, and the cause of the others is not known. The V and J calls and clone size are taken from that table; D and trimming were inferred from the DNA. The sample contains fewer than 1.8 million clones, about 98.5% of them found a single time. The top ten clonotypes cover roughly 0.35% of the sample.

Donors were healthy HIV-negative adults with no recently reported acute infections or vaccinations. Every donor was a Caucasian adult residing in Nashville, Tennessee, USA. CD4+ T cells were enriched by magnetic negative selection, after which naive cells were positively selected on CD45RA and the negative fraction was taken as the memory subset. Blood was collected by leukapheresis, and PBMCs were isolated by Ficoll-Histopaque density gradient centrifugation and then cryopreserved in liquid nitrogen vapor phase. Analytical flow cytometry was used to check the purity and quantity of each magnetically sorted T cell population. Each sorted fraction had its genomic DNA isolated and then quantified by UV absorbance on a Nanodrop 2000c. As regards this clone: Its antigen is currently not known. There are no base qualities to consult, and no much larger clone falls within one base.

Sequenced: naive CD4+ T cells sorted from blood. The sample's cell subset or site label, decoded: CD45RA+ positively selected. The receptor's source is a man aged 25 to 40 in good health. The V and J segments used are TRBV5-1 and TRBJ2-3; the D region may be TRBD1 or TRBD2, each matching 5 bases equally. CDR3 sequence: CASSSRDHTDTQYF. Read as DNA, the sequence is TGCGCCAGCAGCTCAAGGGACCACACAGATACGCAGTATTTT.